This T cell receptor beta chain was captured by sequencing in a study of blood T cells in healthy people across ages. Total RNA, at least 6 micrograms per sample, came from PBMCs. Per germline, CDR1 MNHEY and CDR2 SMNVEV (reference sequence). The CDR3 spans 15 residues. V lost 8 bases and J lost 7, with 24 bases in between. This clonotype was observed a few times. Its cognate antigen is unknown. A sample-barcoded 5' primer and a J-beta primer mix were used in a second PCR of about 7 to 11 cycles. Each cDNA molecule was tagged by a template-switch adaptor that had 12 random nucleotides. TCRdb analysed the 5' RACE reads with MiXCR anew, one entry per CDR3 protein. The sample yields 790,000 or so distinct CDR3 sequences, about half seen once. General study findings and limits: TCR beta diversity, measured per million T cells, fell in a roughly linear way with age.

This clonotype originated in an elderly man in good health. Sequencing was performed on blood. This sequence joins TRBV27 and TRBJ2-7; D may be TRBD1 (6 bases). CDR3 nucleotides: TGTGCCAGCCGCTACCGCGGTACAGGGCTTCAAGAGCAGTACTTC. Residues: CASRYRGTGLQEQYF.